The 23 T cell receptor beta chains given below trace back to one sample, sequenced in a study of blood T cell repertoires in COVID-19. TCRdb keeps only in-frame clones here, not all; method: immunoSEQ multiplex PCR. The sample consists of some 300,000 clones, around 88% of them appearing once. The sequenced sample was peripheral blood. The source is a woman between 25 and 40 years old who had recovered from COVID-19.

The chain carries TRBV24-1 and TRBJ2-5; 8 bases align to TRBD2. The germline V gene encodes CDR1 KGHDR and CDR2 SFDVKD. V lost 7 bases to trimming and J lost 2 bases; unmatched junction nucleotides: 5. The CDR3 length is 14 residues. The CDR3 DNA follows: TGTGCCACCAGCCTGGCTAGCGGGCAAGAGACCCAGTACTTC. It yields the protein CATSLASGQETQYF.

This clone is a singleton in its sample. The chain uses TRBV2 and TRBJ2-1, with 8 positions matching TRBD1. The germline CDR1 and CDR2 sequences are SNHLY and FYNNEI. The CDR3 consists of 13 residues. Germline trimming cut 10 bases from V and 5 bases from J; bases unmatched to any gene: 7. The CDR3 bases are TGTGCCAACACCTGGGACAGGAACAATGAGCAGTTCTTC. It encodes CANTWDRNNEQFF.

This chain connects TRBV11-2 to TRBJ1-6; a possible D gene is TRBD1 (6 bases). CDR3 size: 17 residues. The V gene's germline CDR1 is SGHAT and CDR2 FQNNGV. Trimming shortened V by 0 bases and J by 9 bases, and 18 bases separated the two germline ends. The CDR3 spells CASSLDSIWGQGSPLHF. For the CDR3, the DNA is TGTGCCAGCAGCTTAGATTCTATCTGGGGGCAGGGTTCACCCCTCCACTTT.

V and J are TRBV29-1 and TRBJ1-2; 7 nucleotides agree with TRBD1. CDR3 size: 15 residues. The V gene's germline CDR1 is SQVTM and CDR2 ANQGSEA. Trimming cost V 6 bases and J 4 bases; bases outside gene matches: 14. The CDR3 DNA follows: TGCAGCGTGGGGGACAGTATCGGTATTGGCTATGGCTACACCTTC. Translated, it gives CSVGDSIGIGYGYTF.

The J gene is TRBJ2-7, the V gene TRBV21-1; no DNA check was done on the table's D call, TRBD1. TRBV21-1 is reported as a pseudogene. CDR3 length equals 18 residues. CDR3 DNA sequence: TGTGCCAGCACACGGCCCTCCAGCCCGGGACAGGGGGCAATCGAGCAGTACTTC. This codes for CASTRPSSPGQGAIEQYF.

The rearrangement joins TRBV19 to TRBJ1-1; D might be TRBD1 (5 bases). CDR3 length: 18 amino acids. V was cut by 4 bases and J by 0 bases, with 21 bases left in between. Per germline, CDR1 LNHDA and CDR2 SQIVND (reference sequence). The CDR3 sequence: CASSKFVGGTLMNTEAFF. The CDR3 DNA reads TGTGCCAGTAGTAAGTTTGTGGGGGGGACTCTTATGAACACTGAAGCTTTCTTT.

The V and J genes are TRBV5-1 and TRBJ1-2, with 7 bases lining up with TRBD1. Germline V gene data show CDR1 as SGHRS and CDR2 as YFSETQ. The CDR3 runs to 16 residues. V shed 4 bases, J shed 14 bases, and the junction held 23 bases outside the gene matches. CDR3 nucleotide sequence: TGCGCCAGCAGCGCACACAGACCCGGGACAGATACTGATCGGACCTTC. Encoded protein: CASSAHRPGTDTDRTF.

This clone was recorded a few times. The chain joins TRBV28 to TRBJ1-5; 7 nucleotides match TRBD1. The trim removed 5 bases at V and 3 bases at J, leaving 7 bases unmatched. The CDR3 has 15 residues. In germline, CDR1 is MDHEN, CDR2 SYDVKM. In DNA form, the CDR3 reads TGTGCCAGCAGTCCAGTGACAGGGCCCAATCAGCCCCAGCATTTT. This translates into CASSPVTGPNQPQHF.

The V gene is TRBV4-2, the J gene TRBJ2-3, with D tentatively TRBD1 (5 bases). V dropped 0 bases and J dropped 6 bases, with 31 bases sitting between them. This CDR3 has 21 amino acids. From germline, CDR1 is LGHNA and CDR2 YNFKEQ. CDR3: CASSQDRGGERWVGSRDTQYF. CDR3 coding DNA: TGTGCCAGCAGCCAAGATAGGGGTGGGGAACGTTGGGTAGGTTCCAGGGATACGCAGTATTTT.

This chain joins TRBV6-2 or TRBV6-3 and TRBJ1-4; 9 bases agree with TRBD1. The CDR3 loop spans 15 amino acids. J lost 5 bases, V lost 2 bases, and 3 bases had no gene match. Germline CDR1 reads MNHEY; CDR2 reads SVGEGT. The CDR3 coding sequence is TGTGCCAGCAGTTACCAGGGACAGGGCAATGAAAAACTGTTTTTT. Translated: CASSYQGQGNEKLFF.

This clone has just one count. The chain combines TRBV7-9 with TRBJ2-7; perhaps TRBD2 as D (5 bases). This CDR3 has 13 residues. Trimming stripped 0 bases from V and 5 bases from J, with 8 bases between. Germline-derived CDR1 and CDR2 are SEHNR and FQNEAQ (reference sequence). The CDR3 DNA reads TGTGCCAGCAGCTTAGCGTCCGGGGACGAGCAGTACTTC. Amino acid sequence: CASSLASGDEQYF.

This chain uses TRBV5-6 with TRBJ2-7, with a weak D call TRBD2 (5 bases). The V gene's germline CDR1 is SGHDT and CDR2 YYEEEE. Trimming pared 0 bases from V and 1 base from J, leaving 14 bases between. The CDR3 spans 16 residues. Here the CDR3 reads CASSLEPGIRSYEQYF. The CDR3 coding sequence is TGTGCCAGCAGCTTGGAACCGGGAATAAGATCCTACGAGCAGTACTTC.

DNA of the CDR3: TGTGCCAGCACCACTGGGCTGAGCTCCTATAATTCACCCCTCCACTTT. Protein sequence: CASTTGLSSYNSPLHF. The chain employs TRBV5-6 and TRBJ1-6; no firm D call. V lost 6 bases, J lost 0 bases, and 13 bases lay in between. Germline-derived CDR1 and CDR2 are SGHDT and YYEEEE. The CDR3 extends over 16 amino acids.

The CDR3 DNA follows: TGCGCCAGCAGCAAGCTGACTAGCGGGGGGGCCGGCTATGAGCAGTTCTTC. Its protein product is CASSKLTSGGAGYEQFF. This chain links TRBV4-1 with TRBJ2-1; TRBD2 matches 14 bases. The CDR3 consists of 17 residues. Germline V gene data show CDR1 as MGHRA and CDR2 as YSYEKL. V lost 5 bases to trimming and J lost 8 bases; unmatched junction nucleotides: 11.

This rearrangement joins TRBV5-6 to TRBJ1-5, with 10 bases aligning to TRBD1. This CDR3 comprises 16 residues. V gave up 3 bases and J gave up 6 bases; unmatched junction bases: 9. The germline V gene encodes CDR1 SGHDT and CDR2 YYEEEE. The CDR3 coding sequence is TGTGCCAGCAGCTCCACCGACAGGGGGCTTGGTCAGCCCCAGCATTTT. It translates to CASSSTDRGLGQPQHF.

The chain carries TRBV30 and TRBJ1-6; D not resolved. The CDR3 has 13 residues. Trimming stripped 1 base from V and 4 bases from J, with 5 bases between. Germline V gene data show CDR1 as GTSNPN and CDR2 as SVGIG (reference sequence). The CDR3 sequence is CAWSAGYNSPLHF. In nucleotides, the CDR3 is TGTGCCTGGAGTGCGGGTTATAATTCACCCCTCCACTTT.

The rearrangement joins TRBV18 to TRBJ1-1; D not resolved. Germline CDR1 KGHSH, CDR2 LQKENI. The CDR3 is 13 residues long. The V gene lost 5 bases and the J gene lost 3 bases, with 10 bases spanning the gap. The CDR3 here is CASSSLGDTEAFF. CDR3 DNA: TGTGCCAGCTCATCCCTCGGGGACACTGAAGCTTTCTTT.

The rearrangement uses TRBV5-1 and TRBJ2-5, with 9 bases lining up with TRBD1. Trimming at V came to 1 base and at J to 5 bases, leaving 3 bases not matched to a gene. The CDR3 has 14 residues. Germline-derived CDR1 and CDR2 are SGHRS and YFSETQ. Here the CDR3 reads CASSLNRGLETQYF. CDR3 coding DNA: TGCGCCAGCAGCTTGAACAGGGGGCTGGAGACCCAGTACTTC.

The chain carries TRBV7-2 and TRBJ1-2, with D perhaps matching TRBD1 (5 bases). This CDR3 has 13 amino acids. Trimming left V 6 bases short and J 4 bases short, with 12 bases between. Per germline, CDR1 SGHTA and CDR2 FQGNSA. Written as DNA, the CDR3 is TGTGCCAGCAGTCGCACAGGTATCTATGGCTACACCTTC. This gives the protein CASSRTGIYGYTF.

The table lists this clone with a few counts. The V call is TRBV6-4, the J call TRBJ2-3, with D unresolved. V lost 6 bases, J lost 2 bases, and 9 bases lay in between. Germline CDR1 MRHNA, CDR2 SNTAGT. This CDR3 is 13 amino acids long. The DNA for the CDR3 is TGTGCCAGCAGCTTGGGCGCCACAGATACGCAGTATTTT. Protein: CASSLGATDTQYF.

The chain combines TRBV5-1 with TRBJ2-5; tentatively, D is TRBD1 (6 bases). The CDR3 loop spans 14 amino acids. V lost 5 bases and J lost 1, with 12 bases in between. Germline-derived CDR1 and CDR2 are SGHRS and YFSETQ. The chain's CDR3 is CASSPRTAQETQYF. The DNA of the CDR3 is TGCGCCAGCAGTCCGAGGACAGCCCAAGAGACCCAGTACTTC.

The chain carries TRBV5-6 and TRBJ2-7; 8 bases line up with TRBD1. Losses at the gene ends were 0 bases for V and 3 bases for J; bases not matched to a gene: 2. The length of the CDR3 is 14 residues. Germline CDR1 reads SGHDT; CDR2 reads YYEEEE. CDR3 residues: CASSLGTGHYEQYF. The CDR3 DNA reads TGTGCCAGCAGCTTGGGGACAGGGCACTACGAGCAGTACTTC.

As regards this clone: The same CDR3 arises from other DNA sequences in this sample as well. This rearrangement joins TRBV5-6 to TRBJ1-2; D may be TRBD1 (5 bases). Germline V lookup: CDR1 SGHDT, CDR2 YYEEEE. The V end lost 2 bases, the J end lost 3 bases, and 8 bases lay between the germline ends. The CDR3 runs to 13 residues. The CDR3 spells CASSLGGDYGYTF. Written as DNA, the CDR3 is TGTGCCAGCAGCTTAGGAGGGGACTATGGCTACACCTTC.